This TCR beta chain was sequenced during a study of blood T cell repertoires in COVID-19. In the study overall: Both acute and convalescent COVID-19 samples were obtained from the United States, Italy and Spain.

Per the original data handling: It was from reference gene primer amplification that nucleated cell counts were estimated. Sequenced by immunoSEQ multiplex PCR; TCRdb stores in-frame clones only, minus some. For V, J and clone size, that table is used; D and trimming come from the DNA. The table records 95,000 to 150,000 clones, more than 60% of them present only once. The CDR3 runs to 13 residues. With V trimmed by 7 bases and J by 4 bases, 0 bases remained unmatched. The germline V gene encodes CDR1 ENHRY and CDR2 SYGVKD. The sequence was obtained from a woman between 65 and 79 years old with acute or convalescent COVID-19. Sequencing was performed on peripheral blood. The chain has TRBV10-3 and TRBJ2-2, with TRBD2 matching over 10 bases. CDR3 residues: CAITSGSTGELFF. CDR3 nucleotides: TGTGCCATCACTAGCGGGAGCACCGGGGAGCTGTTTTTT.